Presented here are 10 T cell receptor beta chains from one specimen sequenced in a study of PD-L1 blockade in urothelial cancer. Time point noted: pretreatment peripheral blood. The assay was immunoSEQ multiplex PCR, and TCRdb's table has in-frame clones only and misses some. The table includes under 100,000 clones, nearly 90% detected once. Source: PBMCs, taken around atezolizumab (anti-PD-L1) treatment. The receptors come from a man aged 60 to 75 with urothelial cancer.

This clone appeared a single time. This sequence joins TRBV28 and TRBJ1-5; 12 bases align to TRBD1. With V trimmed by 7 bases and J by 14 bases, 9 bases remained unmatched. CDR1 is MDHEN, CDR2 SYDVKM, per germline. The CDR3 loop spans 13 amino acids. CDR3 in DNA: TGTGCCAGCATCACGTGGGACAGGGGGCCTAAGCATTTT. As protein: CASITWDRGPKHF.

The chain links TRBV19 to TRBJ1-3; D is unresolved. The CDR3 has 12 residues. V lost 6 bases and J 4 bases, leaving 7 bases between the germline ends. CDR1 is LNHDA and CDR2 is SQIVND in the germline V gene (reference sequence). DNA of the CDR3: TGTGCCAGTAGCCGAGGGGGAAACACCATATATTTT. Translating it yields CASSRGGNTIYF.

The rearrangement links TRBV19 to TRBJ1-5; D is possibly TRBD1 (6 bases). The CDR3 spans 15 residues. Germline V CDR1 and CDR2: LNHDA, SQIVND (reference sequence). V shed 10 bases and J shed 4 bases, with 20 bases lying between them. In nucleotides, the CDR3 is TGTGCCACCGGGGGGCCGCTCCTCTATAATCAGCCCCAGCATTTT. Protein product: CATGGPLLYNQPQHF. Filled out from reference TRBV19 and TRBJ1-5, the complete variable domain reads DGGITQSPKYLFRKEGQNVTLSCEQNLNHDAMYWYRQDPGQGLRLIYYSQIVNDFQKGDIAEGYSVSREKKESFPLTVTSAQKNPTAFYLCATGGPLLYNQPQHFGDGTRLSIL.

The chain joins TRBV19 to TRBJ1-5; D is unresolved. CDR1 and CDR2 from the germline V gene are LNHDA and SQIVND (reference sequence). The length of the CDR3 is 14 residues. Deletions cut 6 bases from V and 6 bases from J, with 15 bases between. CDR3 loop: CASRFTGSGQPQHF. The CDR3, as DNA: TGTGCCAGTAGGTTCACGGGGTCAGGTCAGCCCCAGCATTTT.

J is TRBJ2-1 and V is TRBV18; D possibly corresponds to TRBD2 (6 bases). The V gene lost 2 bases and the J gene lost 0 bases, with 11 bases spanning the gap. CDR3 length: 16 residues. Looked up from germline, CDR1 is KGHSH and CDR2 is LQKENI. CDR3 loop: CASSPGGGSSYNEQFF. The CDR3, as DNA: TGTGCCAGCTCACCAGGAGGAGGGAGCTCCTACAATGAGCAGTTCTTC.

J is TRBJ1-2 and V is TRBV18, with unresolved D. Germline V CDR1 and CDR2: KGHSH, LQKENI. CDR3 length: 15 amino acids. The V gene lost 2 bases and the J gene lost 2 bases, with 12 bases spanning the gap. CDR3 protein: CASSPGPDINYGYTF. In nucleotides, the CDR3 is TGTGCCAGCTCACCAGGCCCCGACATAAACTATGGCTACACCTTC.

The chain employs TRBV10-1 and TRBJ2-2; D is possibly TRBD2 (6 bases). The V gene lost 0 bases and the J gene lost 5 bases, with 10 bases spanning the gap. This CDR3 spans 15 amino acids. Per the germline V gene, CDR1 is WNHNN and CDR2 is SYGVQD (reference sequence). The CDR3 here is CASSESMGGTGELFF. CDR3 in DNA: TGCGCCAGCAGTGAGTCGATGGGAGGTACCGGGGAGCTGTTTTTT.

The chain couples TRBV5-1 to TRBJ2-5, with 9 bases that match TRBD2. CDR1 is SGHRS, CDR2 YFSETQ, per germline. This CDR3 contains 14 residues. Trimming removed 4 bases from V and 1 base from J; junction bases left unmatched: 2. The CDR3 loop reads CASSRSGSQETQYF. As DNA, the CDR3 is TGCGCCAGCAGCCGTAGCGGGAGCCAAGAGACCCAGTACTTC.

The J gene is TRBJ2-5, the V gene TRBV7-2, with D hard to call. The CDR3 totals 14 residues. Trimming cost V 3 bases and J 3 bases, with 11 bases left between them. Germline V gene data show CDR1 as SGHTA and CDR2 as FQGNSA. CDR3 nucleotides: TGTGCCAGCAGCTTCGTAAGCGCGGAAGAGACCCAGTACTTC. This codes for CASSFVSAEETQYF.

The chain has TRBV11-2 and TRBJ2-6; 7 bases are a match to TRBD2. This CDR3 comprises 17 residues. V lost 1 base, J lost 0 bases, and 3 bases stayed unmatched. From germline, CDR1 is SGHAT and CDR2 FQNNGV. This chain's CDR3 is CASSLGGGSSGANVLTF. The CDR3 region has the DNA TGTGCCAGCAGCTTAGGGGGAGGGAGCTCTGGGGCCAACGTCCTGACTTTC.